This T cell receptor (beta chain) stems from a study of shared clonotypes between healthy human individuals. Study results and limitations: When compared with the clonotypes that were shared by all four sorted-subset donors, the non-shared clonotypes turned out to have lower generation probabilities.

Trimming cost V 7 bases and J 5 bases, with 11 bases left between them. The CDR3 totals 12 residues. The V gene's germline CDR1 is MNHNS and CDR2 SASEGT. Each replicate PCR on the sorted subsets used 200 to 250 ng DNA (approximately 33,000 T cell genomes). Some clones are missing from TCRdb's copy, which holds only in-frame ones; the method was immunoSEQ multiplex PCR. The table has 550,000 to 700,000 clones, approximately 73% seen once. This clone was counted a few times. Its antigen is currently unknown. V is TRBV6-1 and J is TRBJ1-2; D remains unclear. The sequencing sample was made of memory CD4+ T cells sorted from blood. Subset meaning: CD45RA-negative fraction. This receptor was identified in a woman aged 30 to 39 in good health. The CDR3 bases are TGTGCCAGCACTCCCGTTGAGTATGGCTACACCTTC. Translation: CASTPVEYGYTF.